This paragraph covers one T cell receptor (beta chain) sequence. This sample was included in a study of blood T cells in healthy people across ages. A second PCR of about 6 to 12 cycles used a sample-barcoded 5' primer and a J-beta primer mix. TCRdb analysed the 5' RACE reads with MiXCR anew, one entry per CDR3 protein. The table shows 1.5 million to 2 million distinct CDR3 sequences, with roughly 49% occurring only once. Germline V gene sequence: CDR1 SGHRS, CDR2 YFSETQ. The V gene end was trimmed by 0 bases and the J gene end by 5 bases; junction bases not matched to a gene: 6. CDR3 length: 15 residues.

The chain couples TRBV5-1 to TRBJ2-3; 7 bases are a match to TRBD2. This TCR derives from a woman aged 40-49 years in good health. The sample consisted of blood. Written as DNA, the CDR3 is TGCGCCAGCAGCTTGGCCGAGCGGGGAATAGATACGCAGTATTTT. It specifies CASSLAERGIDTQYF.